These T cell receptor beta chains were read from a single sample in a study of blood T cell repertoires in COVID-19. Only in-frame clones appear in the TCRdb table, and some are missing; sequencing was by immunoSEQ multiplex PCR. The top ten clones hold over 20% of a sample with fewer than 40,000 clones, less than 90% of them seen once. The sequenced material came from peripheral blood. All receptors come from a woman older than 75 with active or convalescent COVID-19. The CDR3 runs from the conserved cysteine through the conserved F or W. D genes are given only for firm matches. The listing skips clone size in some rows; elsewhere it reads once, few, many or a size class.

TRBJ1-1 . TRBV2 TRBD1 TGTGCCAGCAACATCGGGACAGGGTTAATGAACACTGAAGCTTTCTTT CASNIGTGLMNTEAFF
TRBJ1-1 . TRBV18 . TGTGCCAGCTCAAGTAAGCTGGAGGCTGAAGCTTTCTTT CASSSKLEAEAFF
TRBJ2-7 . TRBV5-1 TRBD1 TGCGCCAGCAGCCTCCTTCCGGGACAGGGGGGCGAGCAGTACTTC CASSLLPGQGGEQYF
TRBJ2-3 . TRBV3-1/TRBV3-2 TRBD2 TGTGCCAGCAGCCAACGGGGGGGCAGCACAGATACGCAGTATTTT CASSQRGGSTDTQYF
TRBJ2-7 . TRBV6-5 . TGTGCCAGCAGGCCGGCGGCGGGGTACGAGCAGTACTTC CASRPAAGYEQYF
TRBJ2-7 . TRBV7-3 . TGTGCCAGCAGCTTATGGAGAACTAGTTTCTCCGAGCAGTACTTC CASSLWRTSFSEQYF
TRBJ2-2 . TRBV10-2 . TGCGCCAGCACCTCGGGGGACCCGGAGCTGTTTTTT CASTSGDPELFF
TRBJ2-7 once TRBV7-8 TRBD2 TGTGCCAGCAGCTTAGGTAGCGGGGGCCTCTACGAGCAGTACTTC CASSLGSGGLYEQYF
TRBJ2-2 . TRBV3-1/TRBV3-2 TRBD2 TGTGCCAGCAGGTATTCGGGGGGCACCGGGGAGCTGTTTTTT CASRYSGGTGELFF
TRBJ2-2 . TRBV28 . TGTGCCAGCAGTCCGACTATGAACACCGGGGAGCTGTTTTTT CASSPTMNTGELFF
TRBJ1-3 . TRBV12-3/TRBV12-4 . TGTGCCAGCAGTTTGAGTGATGGAAACACCATATATTTT CASSLSDGNTIYF
TRBJ1-2 . TRBV4-1 TRBD1 TGCGCCAGCAGCCAAGAAGCCCCTAGGACAGGCGCCTATGGCTACACCTTC CASSQEAPRTGAYGYTF
TRBJ1-1 . TRBV7-9 . TGTGCCAGCAGCTCTCTAGGGTCGGTGGACACCGTTTTCGAAGCTTTCTTT CASSSLGSVDTVFEAFF
TRBJ2-5 . TRBV5-1 TRBD2 TGCGCCAGCAGCTTGGAGTCTAGCGGGGGTAGAGAGACCCAGTACTTC CASSLESSGGRETQYF
TRBJ2-5 . TRBV10-1 . TGCGCCAGCAGTGAGACCGTCCCAGGACAAGAGACCCAGTACTTC CASSETVPGQETQYF
TRBJ2-6 . TRBV10-2 . TGCGCCAGCAGTGAAGAGAGACATAGGGGGGGCGATCCTGGGGCCAACGTCCTGACTTTC CASSEERHRGGDPGANVLTF
TRBJ2-5 . TRBV9 TRBD1 TGTGCCAGCAGCGCCGGGGACAGGGGGGAGACCCAGTACTTC CASSAGDRGETQYF
TRBJ2-5 . TRBV3-1/TRBV3-2 . TGTGCCAGCAGCCCCCCTGCAGGGGAAGAGACCCAGTACTTC CASSPPAGEETQYF
TRBJ2-7 few TRBV2 . TGTGCCAGCAGTGAGTTGATTGTTCTAAGCTACGAGCAGTACTTC CASSELIVLSYEQYF
TRBJ1-3 . TRBV5-1 TRBD1 TGCGCCAGCAGCTTGGGGGACAGCACCTCTGGAAACACCATATATTTT CASSLGDSTSGNTIYF
TRBJ1-5 . TRBV23-1 TRBD1 TGCGCCAGCAGTCGTCGTTCCGGGACAGAAAATCAGCCCCAGCATTTT CASSRRSGTENQPQHF
TRBJ2-7 . TRBV7-2 TRBD2 TGTGCCAGCAGCAGGGCCCCTAGCGGGGCGGCCTCTTACGAGCAGTACTTC CASSRAPSGAASYEQYF
TRBJ2-1 . TRBV27 . TGTGCCAGCACCCCGGACAGAGTTTACAATGAGCAGTTCTTC CASTPDRVYNEQFF
TRBJ1-1 . TRBV11-3 . TGTGCCAGCAGCGACGGACAGCTGAACACTGAAGCTTTCTTT CASSDGQLNTEAFF
TRBJ2-1 . TRBV28 TRBD1 TGTGCCAGCAGTTCGGGACAGGGGGTTTCTTATATCAATGAGCAGTTCTTC CASSSGQGVSYINEQFF
TRBJ2-2 once TRBV11-2 . TGTGCCAGCAGCTTCAGGGGCGGGTTAGGGACCGGGGAGCTGTTTTTT CASSFRGGLGTGELFF
TRBJ1-4 . TRBV5-1 TRBD1 TGCGCCAGCAGCTTCGGACAGGGGTCTGAAAAACTGTTTTTT CASSFGQGSEKLFF
TRBJ1-5 . TRBV3-1/TRBV3-2 TRBD1 TGTGCCAGCAGCCCCCAGCCGACAGGGATTAGCAATCAGCCCCAGCATTTT CASSPQPTGISNQPQHF
TRBJ1-2 . TRBV3-1/TRBV3-2 TRBD1 TGTGCCAGCAGCCACGGGGCTAGATCTGGGACAGGGGGTCCGGTAGACTATGGCTACACCTTC CASSHGARSGTGGPVDYGYTF
TRBJ2-6 . TRBV30 TRBD1 TGTGCCTGGAGTGTACTCGGGACAGGTTTTTCTGGGGCCAACGTCCTGACTTTC CAWSVLGTGFSGANVLTF
TRBJ2-4 . TRBV10-3 TRBD2 TGTGCCATCAGTGAACCTAGCGGGGTAGCCAAAAACATTCAGTACTTC CAISEPSGVAKNIQYF
TRBJ1-3 few TRBV9 . TGTGCCAGCAGCGTGACAGGAGAAGCTGGAAACACCATATATTTT CASSVTGEAGNTIYF
TRBJ2-1 . TRBV5-6 TRBD1 TGTGCCAGCAGCCAGACAGGGATTCGTGAGCAGTTCTTC CASSQTGIREQFF
TRBJ2-3 . TRBV7-8 TRBD2 TGTGCCAGCAGCTTAATGGGCTTTAGCGGGGGACACCCTAGCACAGATACGCAGTATTTT CASSLMGFSGGHPSTDTQYF